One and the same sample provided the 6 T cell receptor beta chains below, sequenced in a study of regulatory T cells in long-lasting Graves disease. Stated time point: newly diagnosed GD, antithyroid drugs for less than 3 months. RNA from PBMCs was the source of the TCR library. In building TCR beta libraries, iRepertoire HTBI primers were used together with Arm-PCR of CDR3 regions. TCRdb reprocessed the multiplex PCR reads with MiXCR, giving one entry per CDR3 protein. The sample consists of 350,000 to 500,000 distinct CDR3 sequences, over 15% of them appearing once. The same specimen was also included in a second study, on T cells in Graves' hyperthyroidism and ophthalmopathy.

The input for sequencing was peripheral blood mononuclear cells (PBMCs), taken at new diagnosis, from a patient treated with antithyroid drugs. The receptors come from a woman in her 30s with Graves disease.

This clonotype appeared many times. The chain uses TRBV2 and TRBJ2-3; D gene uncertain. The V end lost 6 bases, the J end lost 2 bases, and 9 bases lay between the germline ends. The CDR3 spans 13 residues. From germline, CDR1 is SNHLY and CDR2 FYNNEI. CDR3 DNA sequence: TGTGCCAGCAGCGACTTATACACAGATACGCAGTATTTT. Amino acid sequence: CASSDLYTDTQYF. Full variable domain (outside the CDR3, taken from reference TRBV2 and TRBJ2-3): EPEVTQTPSHQVTQMGQEVILRCVPISNHLYFYWYRQILGQKVEFLVSFYNNEISEKSEIFDDQFSVERPDGSNFTLKIRSTKLEDSAMYFCASSDLYTDTQYFGPGTRLTVL.

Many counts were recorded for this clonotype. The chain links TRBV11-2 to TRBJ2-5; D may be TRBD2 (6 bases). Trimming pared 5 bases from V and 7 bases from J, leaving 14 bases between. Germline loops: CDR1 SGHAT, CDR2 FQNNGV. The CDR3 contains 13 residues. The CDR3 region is CASSQEGIGTQYF. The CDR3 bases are TGTGCCAGCAGCCAGGAGGGGATTGGGACCCAGTACTTC.

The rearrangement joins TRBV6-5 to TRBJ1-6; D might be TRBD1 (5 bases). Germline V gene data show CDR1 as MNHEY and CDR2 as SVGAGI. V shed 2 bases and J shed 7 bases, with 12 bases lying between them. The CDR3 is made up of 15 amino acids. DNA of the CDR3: TGTGCCAGCAGTTACAGACCCAGGGAGAATTCACCCCTCCACTTT. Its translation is CASSYRPRENSPLHF.

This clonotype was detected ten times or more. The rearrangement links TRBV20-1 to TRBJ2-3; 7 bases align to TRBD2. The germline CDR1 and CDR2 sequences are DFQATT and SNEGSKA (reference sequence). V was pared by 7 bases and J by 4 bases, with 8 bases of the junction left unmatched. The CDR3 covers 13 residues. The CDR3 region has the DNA TGCAGTGTTTGGGAGGGCCTTTCAGATACGCAGTATTTT. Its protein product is CSVWEGLSDTQYF.

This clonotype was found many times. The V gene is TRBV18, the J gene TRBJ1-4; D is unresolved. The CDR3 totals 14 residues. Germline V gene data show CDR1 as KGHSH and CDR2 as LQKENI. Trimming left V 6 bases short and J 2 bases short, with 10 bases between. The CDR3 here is CASSRARTNEKLFF. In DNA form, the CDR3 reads TGTGCCAGCTCTCGGGCGAGGACTAATGAAAAACTGTTTTTT.

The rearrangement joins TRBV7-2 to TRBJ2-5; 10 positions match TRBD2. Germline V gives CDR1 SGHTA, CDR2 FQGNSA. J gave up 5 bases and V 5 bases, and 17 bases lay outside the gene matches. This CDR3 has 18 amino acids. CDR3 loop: CASSLRGVAGGWWETQYF. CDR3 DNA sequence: TGTGCCAGCAGCCTAAGGGGGGTAGCGGGAGGTTGGTGGGAGACCCAGTACTTC.